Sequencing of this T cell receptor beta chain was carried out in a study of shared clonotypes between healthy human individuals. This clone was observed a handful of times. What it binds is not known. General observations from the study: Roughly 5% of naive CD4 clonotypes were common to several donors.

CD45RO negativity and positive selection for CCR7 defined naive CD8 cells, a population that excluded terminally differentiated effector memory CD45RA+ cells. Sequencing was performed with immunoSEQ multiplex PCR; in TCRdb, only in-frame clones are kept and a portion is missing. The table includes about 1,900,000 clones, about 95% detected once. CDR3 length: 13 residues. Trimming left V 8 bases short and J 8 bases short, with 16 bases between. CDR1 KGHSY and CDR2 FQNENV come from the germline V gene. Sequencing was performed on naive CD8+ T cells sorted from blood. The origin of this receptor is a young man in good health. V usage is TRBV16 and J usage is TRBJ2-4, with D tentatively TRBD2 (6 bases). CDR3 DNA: TGTGCCAGCCGTTCTGGACTATATGACATTCAGTACTTC. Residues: CASRSGLYDIQYF.